This TCR beta chain was profiled in a study of siplizumab effects on memory and regulatory T cells (dated by TCRdb to between 2019 and 2020). With respect to the entire study: The study examined how the anti-CD2 antibody siplizumab affects alloreactive T-cell subsets in allogeneic mixed lymphocyte reactions built from human PBMCs.

Notes on this clone: Its recognized antigen is unknown. Base qualities were left out, and no much larger clone turns up one base away.

Results and caveats for the whole study, not just this receptor: Greater diversity appeared to be present in unstimulated naive T cells than in memory T cells, and a substantial contribution to the alloresponse seemed to be made by naive cells. For roughly 75-95% of proliferating CD4+ or CD8+ clones, no naive or memory phenotype could be assigned. Because sequences below about 10^-5 frequency were poorly captured, only a minor fraction of alloreactive clones could be mapped to unstimulated subsets. In reactions with siplizumab, an average of about 62% of mappable alloreactive CD4+ clones were Treg-derived, compared with roughly 26% in control reactions. No functional confirmation was obtained for the suppressive function of proliferating Tregs from siplizumab cultures. Siplizumab significantly reduced the cumulative frequency of alloreactive sequences traceable to unstimulated CD4+ memory T cells.

TCRbeta CDR3 sequencing was performed on sorted unstimulated T cells and on proliferating T cells recovered from mixed lymphocyte reactions. Fresh whole blood from approximately ten HLA-typed healthy donors was used to isolate PBMCs. The library was produced with the immunoSEQ multiplex PCR assay. Roughly 10^5 TCR templates per sample were assayed on the deep sequencing platform. Genomic DNA extracted from sorted T cells was used for TCRbeta CDR3 sequencing. Concerning the study's data processing: The R programming language was used for the clonal analysis of the TCRbeta CDR3 data. Alloreactive CD4+ and CD8+ clones were defined by comparing unstimulated samples with post-reaction CFSE-low samples. Alloreactive CD4+ clones were assigned to regulatory or non-regulatory origin by matching sequences to sorted unstimulated Treg and non-Treg repertoires. TCRdb retrieved this table from immuneACCESS and kept in-frame rearrangements only. Not all clones are present; in checked studies, unresolved V genes account for under half, and no reason is known for the remainder. V, J and clone size are those of that table, while D and trimming were read from the DNA. In all, the sample holds more than 85,000 clones, and about 93% of those were seen once. In total, the top ten clones hold around 0.3% of the sample.

From the cysteine through the phenylalanine, the CDR3 covers 16 amino acids. Only the CDR3 region is kept as DNA, spanning 48 bases read in frame from base 1. V has 4 bases trimmed and J has 2 bases trimmed; junction bases matching no gene number 7. Based on the germline V gene, the CDR1 and CDR2 sequences are SNHLY and FYNNEI. Material: CD4+ T cells sorted from blood. The rearranged segments are TRBV2 and TRBJ1-2; 10 bases in the junction line up with TRBD1. This receptor was obtained from a human donor in good health. The nucleotide sequence is given as TGTGCCAGCAGTGGGGGCCGGGACAGGGGAAACTATGGCTACACCTTC. Its protein is CASSGGRDRGNYGYTF. The full variable domain, completed from the reference TRBV2 and TRBJ1-2 proteins outside the CDR3, reads EPEVTQTPSHQVTQMGQEVILRCVPISNHLYFYWYRQILGQKVEFLVSFYNNEISEKSEIFDDQFSVERPDGSNFTLKIRSTKLEDSAMYFCASSGGRDRGNYGYTFGSGTRLTVV.